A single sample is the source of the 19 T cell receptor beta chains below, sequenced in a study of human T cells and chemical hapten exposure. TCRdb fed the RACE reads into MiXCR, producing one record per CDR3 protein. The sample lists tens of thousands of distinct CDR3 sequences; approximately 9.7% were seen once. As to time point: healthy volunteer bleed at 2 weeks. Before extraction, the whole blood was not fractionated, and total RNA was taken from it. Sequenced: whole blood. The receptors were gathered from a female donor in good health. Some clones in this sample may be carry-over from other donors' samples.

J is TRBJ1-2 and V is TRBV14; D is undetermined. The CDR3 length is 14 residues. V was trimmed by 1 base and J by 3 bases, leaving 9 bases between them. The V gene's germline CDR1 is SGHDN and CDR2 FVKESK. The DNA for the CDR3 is TGTGCCAGCAGCCAAGTGTCAGGATACTATGGCTACACCTTC. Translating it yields CASSQVSGYYGYTF. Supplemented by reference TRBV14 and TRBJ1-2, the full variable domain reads EAGVTQFPSHSVIEKGQTVTLRCDPISGHDNLYWYRRVMGKEIKFLLHFVKESKQDESGMPNNRFLAERTGGTYSTLKVQPAELEDSGVYFCASSQVSGYYGYTFGSGTRLTVV.

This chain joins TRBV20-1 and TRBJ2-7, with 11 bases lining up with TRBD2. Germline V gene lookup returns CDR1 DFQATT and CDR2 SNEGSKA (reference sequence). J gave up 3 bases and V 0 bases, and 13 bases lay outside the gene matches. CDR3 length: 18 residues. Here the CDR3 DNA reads TGCAGTGCTAGAGATCGGGCAGATATACTAGCGGGGGACTACGAGCAGTACTTC. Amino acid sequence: CSARDRADILAGDYEQYF.

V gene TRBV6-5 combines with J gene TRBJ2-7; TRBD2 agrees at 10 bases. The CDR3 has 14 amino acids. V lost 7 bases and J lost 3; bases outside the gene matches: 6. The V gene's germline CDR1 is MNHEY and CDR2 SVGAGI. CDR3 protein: CASTRAGGNYEQYF. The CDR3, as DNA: TGTGCCAGCACCAGAGCGGGAGGGAACTACGAGCAGTACTTC.

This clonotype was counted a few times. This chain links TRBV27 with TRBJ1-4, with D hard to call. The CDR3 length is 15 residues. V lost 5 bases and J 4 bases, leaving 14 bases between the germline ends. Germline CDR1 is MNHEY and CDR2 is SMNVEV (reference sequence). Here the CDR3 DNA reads TGTGCCAGCAGTCCCCGGACGGAAGTTAATGAAAAACTGTTTTTT. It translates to CASSPRTEVNEKLFF.

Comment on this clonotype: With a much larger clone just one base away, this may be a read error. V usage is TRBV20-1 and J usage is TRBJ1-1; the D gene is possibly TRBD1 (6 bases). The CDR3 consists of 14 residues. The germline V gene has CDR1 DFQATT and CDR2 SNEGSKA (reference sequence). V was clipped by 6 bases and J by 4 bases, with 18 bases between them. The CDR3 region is CSAEDREKGTEAFF. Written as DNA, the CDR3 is TGCAGTGCCGAGGACAGAGAAAAGGGCACTGAAGCTTTCTTT.

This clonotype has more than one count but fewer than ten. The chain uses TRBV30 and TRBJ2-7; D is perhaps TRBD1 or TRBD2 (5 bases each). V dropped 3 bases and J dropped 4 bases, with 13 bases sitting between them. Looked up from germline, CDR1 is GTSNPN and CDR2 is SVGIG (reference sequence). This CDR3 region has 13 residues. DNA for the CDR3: TGTGCCTGGAGGGGCCCTGGGACGTACGAGCAGTACTTC. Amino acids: CAWRGPGTYEQYF.

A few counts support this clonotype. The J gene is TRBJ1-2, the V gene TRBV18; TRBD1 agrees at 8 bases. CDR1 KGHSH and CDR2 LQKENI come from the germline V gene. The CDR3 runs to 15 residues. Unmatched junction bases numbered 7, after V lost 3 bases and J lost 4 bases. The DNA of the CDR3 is TGTGCCAGCTCACCCACAGGGGGGTCTGGCTATGGCTACACCTTC. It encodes CASSPTGGSGYGYTF.

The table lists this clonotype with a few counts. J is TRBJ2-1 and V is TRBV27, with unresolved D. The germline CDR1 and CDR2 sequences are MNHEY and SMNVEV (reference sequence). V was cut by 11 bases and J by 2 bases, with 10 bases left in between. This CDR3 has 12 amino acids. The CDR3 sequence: CASGPTYNEQFF. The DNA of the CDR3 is TGTGCCTCCGGTCCGACCTACAATGAGCAGTTCTTC.

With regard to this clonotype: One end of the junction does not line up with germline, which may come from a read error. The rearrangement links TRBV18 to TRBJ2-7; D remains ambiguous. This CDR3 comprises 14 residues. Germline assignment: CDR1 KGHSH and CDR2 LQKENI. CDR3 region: CASPPRRDNYEQYF. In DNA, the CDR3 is TGTGCCAGCCCACCGCGCCGAGACAACTACGAGCAGTACTTC. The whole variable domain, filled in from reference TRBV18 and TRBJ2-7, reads NAGVMQNPRHLVRRRGQEARLRCSPMKGHSHVYWYRQLPEEGLKFMVYLQKENIIDESGMPKERFSAEFPKEGPSILRIQQVVRGDSAAYFCASPPRRDNYEQYFGPGTRLTVT.

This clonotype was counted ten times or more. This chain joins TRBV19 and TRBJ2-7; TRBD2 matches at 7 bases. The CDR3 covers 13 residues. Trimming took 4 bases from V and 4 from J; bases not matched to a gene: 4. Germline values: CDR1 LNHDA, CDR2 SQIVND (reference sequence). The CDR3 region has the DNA TGTGCCAGTAGTAAAGAGGGACTATACGAGCAGTACTTC. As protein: CASSKEGLYEQYF.

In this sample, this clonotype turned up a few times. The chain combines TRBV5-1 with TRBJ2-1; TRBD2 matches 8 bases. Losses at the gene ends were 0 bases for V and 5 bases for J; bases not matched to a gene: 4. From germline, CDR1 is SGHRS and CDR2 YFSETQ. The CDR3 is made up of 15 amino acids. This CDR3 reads CASSLGSGSHNEQFF. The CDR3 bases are TGCGCCAGCAGCTTGGGAAGCGGGAGTCACAATGAGCAGTTCTTC.

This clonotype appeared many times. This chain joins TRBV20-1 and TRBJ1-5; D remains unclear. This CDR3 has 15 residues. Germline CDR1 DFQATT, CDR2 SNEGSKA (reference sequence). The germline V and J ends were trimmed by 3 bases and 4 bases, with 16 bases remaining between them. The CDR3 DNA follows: TGCAGTGCTAGGGGTAGGGTGGATTCAAATCAGCCCCAGCATTTT. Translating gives CSARGRVDSNQPQHF.

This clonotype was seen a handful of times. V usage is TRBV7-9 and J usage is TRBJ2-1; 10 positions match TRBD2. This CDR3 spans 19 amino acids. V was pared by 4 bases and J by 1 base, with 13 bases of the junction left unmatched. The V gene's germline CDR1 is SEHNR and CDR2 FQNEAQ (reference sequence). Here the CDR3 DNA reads TGTGCCAGCAGCTCCGAGCCACCCCTAGCGGGAGAGTCCTACAATGAGCAGTTCTTC. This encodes CASSSEPPLAGESYNEQFF. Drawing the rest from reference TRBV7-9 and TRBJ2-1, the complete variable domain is DTGVSQNPRHKITKRGQNVTFRCDPISEHNRLYWYRQTLGQGPEFLTYFQNEAQLEKSRLLSDRFSAERPKGSFSTLEIQRTEQGDSAMYLCASSSEPPLAGESYNEQFFGPGTRLTVL.

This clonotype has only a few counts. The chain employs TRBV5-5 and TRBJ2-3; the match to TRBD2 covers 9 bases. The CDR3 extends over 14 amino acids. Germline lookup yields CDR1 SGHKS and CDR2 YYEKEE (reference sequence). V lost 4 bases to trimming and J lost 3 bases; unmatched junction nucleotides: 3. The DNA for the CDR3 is TGTGCCAGCAGCCCTACTAGCGGGACAGATACGCAGTATTTT. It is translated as CASSPTSGTDTQYF.

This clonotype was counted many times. CDR3 protein: CASSLDRVYEQYF. The CDR3 bases are TGTGCCAGCAGTTTAGACAGGGTCTACGAGCAGTACTTC. The rearrangement uses TRBV28 and TRBJ2-7, with 7 bases identical to TRBD1. This CDR3 spans 13 amino acids. The germline gives CDR1 MDHEN, CDR2 SYDVKM. The J segment lost 3 bases and the V segment lost 2 bases, leaving 1 base of the junction unmatched.

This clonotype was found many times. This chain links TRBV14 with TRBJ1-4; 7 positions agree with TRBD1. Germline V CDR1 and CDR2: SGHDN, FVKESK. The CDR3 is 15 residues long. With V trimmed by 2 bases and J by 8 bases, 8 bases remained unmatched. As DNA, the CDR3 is TGTGCCAGCAGCCAAAGCTACAGGGGAGGGGAAAAACTGTTTTTT. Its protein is CASSQSYRGGEKLFF.

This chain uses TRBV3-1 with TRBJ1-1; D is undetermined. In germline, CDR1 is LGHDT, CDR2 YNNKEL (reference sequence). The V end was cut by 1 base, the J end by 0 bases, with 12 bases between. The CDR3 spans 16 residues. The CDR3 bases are TGTGCCAGCAGCCAAGGAAGGGCAAGGGTGAACACTGAAGCTTTCTTT. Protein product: CASSQGRARVNTEAFF.

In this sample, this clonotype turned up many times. The CDR3 loop is CASSLAQTSSYEQYF. The CDR3 coding sequence is TGTGCCAGCAGCTTAGCCCAGACGAGCTCCTACGAGCAGTACTTC. The V gene is TRBV7-8, the J gene TRBJ2-7; D gene ambiguous. In germline, CDR1 is SGHVS, CDR2 FQNEAQ. The CDR3 length is 15 residues. The ends were cut back, 0 bases at V and 0 bases at J, with 9 bases in the middle.

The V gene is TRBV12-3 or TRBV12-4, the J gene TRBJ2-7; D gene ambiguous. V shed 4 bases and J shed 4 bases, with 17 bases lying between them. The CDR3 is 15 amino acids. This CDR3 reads CASSSAGRTVYEQYF. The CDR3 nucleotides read TGTGCCAGCAGTTCGGCCGGCAGGACCGTTTACGAGCAGTACTTC.